This TCR beta chain came from a study of CD8+ T cells in alopecia areata. Study information: Tofacitinib continued for 6 to 18 months and was then withheld for 6 months. General study results and limits: It was lesional scalp, especially alopecia totalis/universalis, that showed higher clonality than normal scalp.

CDR1 is MNHNY and CDR2 is SVGAGI in the germline V gene (reference sequence). The germline V and J ends were trimmed by 7 bases and 3 bases, with 10 bases remaining between them. The CDR3 is 14 amino acids. Lesional scalp tissue (obtained by punch biopsy) and peripheral blood were collected from alopecia areata patients. This clone was counted between two and nine times. The antigen is unknown. Following RNA extraction, reverse transcription yielded cDNA that acted as the sequencing template. Assay: immunoSEQ multiplex PCR; the TCRdb copy retains only in-frame clones and omits some. This sample has fewer than 20,000 clones, with around three fifths found just once.

The genes are TRBV6-6 and TRBJ2-6, with a possible D match to TRBD2 (5 bases). Sequencing was performed on skin, taken at week 0. The clonotype was recovered from a human donor with alopecia areata. For the CDR3, the DNA is TGTGCCAGCACCTCCCGGGGTGGGGCCAACGTCCTGACTTTC. It yields the protein CASTSRGGANVLTF.